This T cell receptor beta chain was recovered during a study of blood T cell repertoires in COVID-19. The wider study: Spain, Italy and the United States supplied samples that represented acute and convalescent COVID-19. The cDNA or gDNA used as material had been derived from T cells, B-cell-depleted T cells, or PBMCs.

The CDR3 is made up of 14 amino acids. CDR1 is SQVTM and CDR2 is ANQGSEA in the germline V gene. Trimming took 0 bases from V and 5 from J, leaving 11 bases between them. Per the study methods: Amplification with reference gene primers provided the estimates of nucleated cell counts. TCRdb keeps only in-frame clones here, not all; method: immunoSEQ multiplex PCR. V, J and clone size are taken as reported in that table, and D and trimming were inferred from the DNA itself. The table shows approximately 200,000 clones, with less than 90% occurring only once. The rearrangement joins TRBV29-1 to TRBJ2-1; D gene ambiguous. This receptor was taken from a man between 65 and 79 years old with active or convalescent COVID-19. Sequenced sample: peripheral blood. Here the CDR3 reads CSVEDMQSNNEQFF. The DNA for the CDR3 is TGCAGCGTTGAAGATATGCAGTCGAACAATGAGCAGTTCTTC.